The present T cell receptor (beta chain) was sequenced within a study of blood T cell repertoires in COVID-19. Whole-study context: T cells, B-cell-depleted T cells, or PBMCs supplied cDNA or gDNA.

Seattle patients were enrolled during active infection and followed longitudinally. TCRdb's copy holds only in-frame clones and misses some; the assay was immunoSEQ multiplex PCR. The sample holds about 160,000 clones, around 74% seen once. The CDR3 is 16 amino acids. Germline V CDR1 and CDR2: SGDLS, YYNGEE. With 0 bases clipped from V and 5 bases from J, the junction kept 8 bases outside the gene matches. The V call is TRBV9, the J call TRBJ1-1; 9 positions match TRBD1. The receptor comes from a woman aged 55-69 years with COVID-19, enrolled during active disease. Sequenced material: peripheral blood. CDR3 in amino acids: CASSVAQTGGRTEAFF. The CDR3 nucleotides are TGTGCCAGCAGCGTAGCTCAGACAGGGGGTAGGACTGAAGCTTTCTTT. The whole variable domain, filled in from reference TRBV9 and TRBJ1-1, reads DSGVTQTPKHLITATGQRVTLRCSPRSGDLSVYWYQQSLDQGLQFLIQYYNGEERAKGNILERFSAQQFPDLHSELNLSSLELGDSALYFCASSVAQTGGRTEAFFGQGTRLTVV.